This T cell receptor beta chain originates from a study of tissue T cells after allogeneic stem cell transplantation. Germline V gene data show CDR1 as KGHPV and CDR2 as FQNQEV (reference sequence). V dropped 4 bases and J dropped 0 bases, with 4 bases sitting between them. This CDR3 region has 14 residues. Time point noted: mouse harvest day 14 after allogeneic transplant. The graft held 10^6 splenic CD5+ T cells and 10^7 T-cell-depleted bone marrow cells. This clone has just a few counts. Its target is unknown. Gene names refer to mouse genes. The CDR3 extends 1 residue past the end of the read, so its final part is completed from the germline J gene. Sequencing used immunoSEQ multiplex PCR; TCRdb keeps in-frame clones, though not all of them. The table lists 5,000 to 6,000 clones, under 60% of them singletons. Study-wide points: Few T cell clones were shared across patients, but motif clusters showed tissue-specific shared signatures. Anatomically similar tissues had similar TCR repertoires within each patient. This small cohort was clinically heterogeneous, and sampling depth was a limitation.

The receptor was derived from a female BALB/c mouse given C57BL/6 T cells with graft-versus-host disease after an allogeneic hematopoietic cell transplant. The chain recombines TRBV26 with TRBJ1-6; no definite D call. TRBJ1-6 is known as an ORF, though its function is uncertain. What was sequenced was gut tissue. The CDR3 spells CASSQGSYNSPLYF. CDR3 DNA (partial): TGTGCCAGCAGTCAGGGTTCCTATAATTCGCCCCTCTAC.